The clone carrying this T cell receptor (beta chain) was seen a handful of times. The antigen is not known. The data derive from a study of CD8+CD57+ T cells in acquired aplastic anemia. Researchers used genomic DNA as the template to profile TCR beta VDJ and CDR3. MiXCR, applied by TCRdb to the reads, yields one record per CDR3 protein. The data show about 18,000 distinct CDR3 sequences, less than 45% seen once. The patients chosen for sequencing had shown expansion of CD8+CD57+ cells (detected by flow cytometry). Everyone among the patients had severe acquired aplastic anemia. Beads were used to enrich CD8+CD57+ cells, producing a mean 1.6 ug DNA. Broader study findings: Patients and controls shared 25 to 35 CD8+ CDR3 sequences, which appeared highly expressed in patients and within their immunodominant clones. The diversity of CD8+CD57+ cells in patients was lower than that of total CD4+ and CD8+ pools.

Germline-derived CDR1 and CDR2 are SGDLS and YYNGEE. V gave up 0 bases and J gave up 5 bases, with 15 bases separating them. The CDR3 loop spans 15 amino acids. The sample was CD8+CD57+ T cells sorted from PBMCs. Subset defined: bead-enriched CD8+CD57+ effector memory T cells from SAA patients. This receptor was obtained from a human donor with aplastic anemia. The chain links TRBV9 to TRBJ2-7, with D maybe TRBD2 (6 bases). The CDR3: CASSVDQRVSHEQYF. CDR3 bases: TGTGCCAGCAGCGTAGACCAGCGGGTTTCCCACGAGCAGTACTTC.